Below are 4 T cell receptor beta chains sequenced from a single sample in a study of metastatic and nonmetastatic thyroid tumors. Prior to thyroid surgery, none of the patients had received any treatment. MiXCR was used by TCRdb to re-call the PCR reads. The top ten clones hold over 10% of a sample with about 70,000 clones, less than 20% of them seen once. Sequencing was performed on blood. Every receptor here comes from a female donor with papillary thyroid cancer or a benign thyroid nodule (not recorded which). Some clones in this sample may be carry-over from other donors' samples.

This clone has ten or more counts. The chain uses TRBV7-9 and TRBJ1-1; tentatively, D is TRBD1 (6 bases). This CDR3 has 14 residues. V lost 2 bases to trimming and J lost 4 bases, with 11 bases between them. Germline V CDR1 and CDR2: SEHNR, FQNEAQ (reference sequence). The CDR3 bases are TGTGCCAGCAGCTTACAGGGGAGCGCCACTGAAGCTTTCTTT. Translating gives CASSLQGSATEAFF.

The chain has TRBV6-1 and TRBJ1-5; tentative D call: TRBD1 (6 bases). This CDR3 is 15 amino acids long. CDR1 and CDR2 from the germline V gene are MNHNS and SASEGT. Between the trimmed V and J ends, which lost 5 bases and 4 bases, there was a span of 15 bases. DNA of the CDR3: TGTGCCAGCAGTCCTCAGGGGTCTAAGAATCAGCCCCAGCATTTT. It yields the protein CASSPQGSKNQPQHF.

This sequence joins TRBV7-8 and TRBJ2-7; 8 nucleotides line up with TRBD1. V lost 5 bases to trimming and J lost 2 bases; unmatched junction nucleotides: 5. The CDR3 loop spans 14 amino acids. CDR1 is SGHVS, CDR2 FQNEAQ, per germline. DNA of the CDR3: TGTGCCAGCAGCCTAACGACAGGGGCCTACGAGCAGTACTTC. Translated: CASSLTTGAYEQYF. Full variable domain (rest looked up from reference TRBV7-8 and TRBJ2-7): GAGVSQSPRYKVAKRGQDVALRCDPISGHVSLFWYQQALGQGPEFLTYFQNEAQLDKSGLPSDRFFAERPEGSVSTLKIQRTQQEDSAVYLCASSLTTGAYEQYFGPGTRLTVT.

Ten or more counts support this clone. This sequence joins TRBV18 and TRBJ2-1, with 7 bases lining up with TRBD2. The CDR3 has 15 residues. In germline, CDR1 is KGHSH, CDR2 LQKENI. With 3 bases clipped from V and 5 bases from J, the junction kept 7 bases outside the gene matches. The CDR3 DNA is TGTGCCAGCTCACCCAGCGCGGGAGTTGACAATGAGCAGTTCTTC. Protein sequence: CASSPSAGVDNEQFF.